These T cell receptor beta chains were read from a single sample in a study of OX40 agonist ivuxolimab in advanced cancers. Clones were read by immunoSEQ multiplex PCR, and TCRdb kept only the in-frame ones, dropping some. The sample yields almost 80,000 clones, about four fifths seen once. The specimen comprised CD4+ or CD8+ T cells sorted from blood, sampled in a trial of the OX40 agonist ivuxolimab. These receptors were taken from an adult with an advanced solid tumor such as melanoma, head and neck, liver or kidney cancer. CDR3s include the opening cysteine and the closing phenylalanine or tryptophan. Clone sizes are given selectively: once, few, many, or a class where the clone is expanded.

cdr3_length | clone_size | j_call | v_call | cdr3_aa
16 | . | TRBJ1-2 | TRBV28 | CASSPPGGPAGRGYTF
15 | . | TRBJ2-7 | TRBV4-2 | CASSQGLARNYEQYF
16 | . | TRBJ2-1 | TRBV30 | CAWKWTSGVLYNEQFF
13 | . | TRBJ1-6 | TRBV30 | CAWGSSYNSPLHF
15 | . | TRBJ2-2 | TRBV9 | CASSVAGVNTGELFF
11 | . | TRBJ2-7 | TRBV30 | CAQTGTYEQYF
13 | . | TRBJ2-5 | TRBV2 | CASSVDSQETQYF
13 | . | TRBJ2-2 | TRBV29-1 | CTGGWANTGELFF
11 | . | TRBJ2-1 | TRBV5-1 | CASSDRDEQFF
18 | . | TRBJ2-3 | TRBV9 | CASSAPSGRRGGTDTQYF
16 | once | TRBJ2-3 | TRBV18 | CASSLLADPITDTQYF
16 | . | TRBJ2-3 | TRBV10-3 | CATAHQAGASTDTQYF
13 | . | TRBJ1-2 | TRBV7-2 | CASGIDRAYGYTF
15 | . | TRBJ2-7 | TRBV19 | CASSNSGAPTYEQYF
15 | . | TRBJ1-3 | TRBV27 | CASSLTGDSGNTIYF
14 | few | TRBJ2-7 | TRBV19 | CASGLSGQDYEQYF
16 | . | TRBJ1-1 | TRBV9 | CASSVSPVGGATEAFF
18 | . | TRBJ2-3 | TRBV5-5 | CASSFGPPGRLSTDTQYF
14 | . | TRBJ1-1 | TRBV4-1 | CASSPSTTTGEAFF
14 | . | TRBJ2-1 | TRBV10-2 | CASSPSGTYNEQFF
16 | . | TRBJ1-2 | TRBV11-2 | CASSPAARRENYGYTF
13 | . | TRBJ2-7 | TRBV5-4 | CAAGAGISYEQYF
15 | once | TRBJ2-1 | TRBV7-9 | CASSLLLAGANEQFF
13 | few | TRBJ1-5 | TRBV25-1 | CASSTGGGQPQHF
14 | . | TRBJ2-7 | TRBV30 | CAWSITGMSREQYF
16 | . | TRBJ2-5 | TRBV7-2 | CASSLVGAGGRETQYF